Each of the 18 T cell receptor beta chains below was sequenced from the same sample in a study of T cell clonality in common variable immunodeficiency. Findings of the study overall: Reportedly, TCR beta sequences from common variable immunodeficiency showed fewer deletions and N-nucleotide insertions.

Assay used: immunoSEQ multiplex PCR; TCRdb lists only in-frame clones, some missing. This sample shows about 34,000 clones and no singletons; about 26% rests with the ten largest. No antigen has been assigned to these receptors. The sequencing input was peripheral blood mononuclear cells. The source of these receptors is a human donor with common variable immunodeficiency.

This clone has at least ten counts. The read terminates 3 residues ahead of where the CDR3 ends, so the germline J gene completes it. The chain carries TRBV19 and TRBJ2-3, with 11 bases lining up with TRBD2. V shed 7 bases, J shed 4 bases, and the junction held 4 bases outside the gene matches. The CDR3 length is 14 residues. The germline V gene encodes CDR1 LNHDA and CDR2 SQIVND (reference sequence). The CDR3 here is CASNLAGGPDTQYF. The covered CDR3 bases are TGTGCCAGTAATTTAGCGGGAGGGCCAGATACG.

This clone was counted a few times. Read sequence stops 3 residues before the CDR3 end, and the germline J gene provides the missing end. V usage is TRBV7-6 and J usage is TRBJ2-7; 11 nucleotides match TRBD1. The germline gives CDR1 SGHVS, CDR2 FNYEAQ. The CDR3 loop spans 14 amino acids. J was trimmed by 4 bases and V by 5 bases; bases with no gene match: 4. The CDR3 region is CASSPWDRGYEQYF. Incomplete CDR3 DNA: TGTGCCAGCAGCCCCTGGGACAGGGGGTACGAG.

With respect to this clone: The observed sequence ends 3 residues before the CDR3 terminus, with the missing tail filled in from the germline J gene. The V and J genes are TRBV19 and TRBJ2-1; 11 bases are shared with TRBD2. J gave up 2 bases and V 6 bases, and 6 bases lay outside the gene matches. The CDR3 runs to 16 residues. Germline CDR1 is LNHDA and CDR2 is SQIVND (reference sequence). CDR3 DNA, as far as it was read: TGTGCCAGTAGGGAATTTAGCGGGAGGGCCTACAATGAG. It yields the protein CASREFSGRAYNE. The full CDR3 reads CASREFSGRAYNEQFF. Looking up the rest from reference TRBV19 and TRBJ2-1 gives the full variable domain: DGGITQSPKYLFRKEGQNVTLSCEQNLNHDAMYWYRQDPGQGLRLIYYSQIVNDFQKGDIAEGYSVSREKKESFPLTVTSAQKNPTAFYLCASREFSGRAYNEQFFGPGTRLTVL.

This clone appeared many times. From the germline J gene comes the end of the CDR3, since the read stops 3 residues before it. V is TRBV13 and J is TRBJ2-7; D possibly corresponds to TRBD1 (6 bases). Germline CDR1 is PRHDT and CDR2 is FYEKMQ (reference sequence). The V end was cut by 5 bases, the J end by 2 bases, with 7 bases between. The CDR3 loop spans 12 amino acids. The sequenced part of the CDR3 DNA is TGTGCCAGCAGCCGACAGGCCTACGAG. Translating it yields CASSRQAYE. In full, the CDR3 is CASSRQAYEQYF.

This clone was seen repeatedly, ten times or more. CDR3 sequence reads: CASSPRWQGSSYEQYF. Incomplete CDR3 DNA: TGTGCCAGCTCACCACGTTGGCAGGGAAGCTCCTACGAG. The J gene is TRBJ2-7, the V gene TRBV18; maybe TRBD1 (5 bases). Read sequence stops 3 residues before the CDR3 end, and the germline J gene provides the missing end. Germline CDR1 and CDR2: KGHSH and LQKENI. This CDR3 is 16 amino acids long. Between the trimmed V and J ends, which lost 1 base and 0 bases, there was a span of 13 bases.

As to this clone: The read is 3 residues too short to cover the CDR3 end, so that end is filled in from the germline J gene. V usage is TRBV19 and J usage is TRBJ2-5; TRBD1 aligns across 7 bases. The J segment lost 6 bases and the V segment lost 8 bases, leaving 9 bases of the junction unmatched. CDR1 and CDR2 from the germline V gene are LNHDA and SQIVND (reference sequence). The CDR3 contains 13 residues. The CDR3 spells CASGQEMWKTQYF. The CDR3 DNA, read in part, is TGTGCCAGTGGACAGGAGATGTGGAAGACC. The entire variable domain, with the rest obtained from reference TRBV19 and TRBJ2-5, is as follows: DGGITQSPKYLFRKEGQNVTLSCEQNLNHDAMYWYRQDPGQGLRLIYYSQIVNDFQKGDIAEGYSVSREKKESFPLTVTSAQKNPTAFYLCASGQEMWKTQYFGPGTRLLVL.

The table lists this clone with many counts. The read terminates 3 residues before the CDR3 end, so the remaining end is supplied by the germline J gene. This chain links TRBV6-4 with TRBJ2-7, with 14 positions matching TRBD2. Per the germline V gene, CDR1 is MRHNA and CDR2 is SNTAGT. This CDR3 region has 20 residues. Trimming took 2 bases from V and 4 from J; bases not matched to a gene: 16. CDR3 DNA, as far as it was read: TGTGCCAGCAGTGACACAAGACTAGCGGGAGGGTTATGGGGTAATTACGAG. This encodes CASSDTRLAGGLWGNYE. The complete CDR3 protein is CASSDTRLAGGLWGNYEQYF.

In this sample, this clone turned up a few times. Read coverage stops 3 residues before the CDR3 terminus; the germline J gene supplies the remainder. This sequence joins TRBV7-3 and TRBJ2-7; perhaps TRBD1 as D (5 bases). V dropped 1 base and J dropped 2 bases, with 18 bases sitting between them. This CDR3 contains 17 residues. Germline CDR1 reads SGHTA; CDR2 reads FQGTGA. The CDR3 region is CASSLMGRANPPYEQYF. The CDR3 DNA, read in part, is TGTGCCAGCAGCTTAATGGGCAGGGCCAACCCTCCCTACGAG.

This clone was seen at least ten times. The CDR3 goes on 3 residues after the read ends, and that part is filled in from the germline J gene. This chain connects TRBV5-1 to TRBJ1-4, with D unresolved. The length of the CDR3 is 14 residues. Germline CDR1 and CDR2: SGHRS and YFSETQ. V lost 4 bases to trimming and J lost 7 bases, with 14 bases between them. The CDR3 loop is CASSPGGGGEKLFF. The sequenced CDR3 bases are TGCGCCAGCAGCCCTGGAGGTGGCGGTGAAAAA. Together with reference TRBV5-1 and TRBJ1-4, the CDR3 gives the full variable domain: KAGVTQTPRYLIKTRGQQVTLSCSPISGHRSVSWYQQTPGQGLQFLFEYFSETQRNKGNFPGRFSGRQFSNSRSEMNVSTLELGDSALYLCASSPGGGGEKLFFGSGTQLSVL.

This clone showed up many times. The CDR3 protein is CASTTDSYEQYF. CDR3 bases read: TGTGCCAGTACCACAGACTCCTACGAG. This chain joins TRBV2 and TRBJ2-7; D gene ambiguous. Read data end 3 residues before the CDR3 end; the end is taken from the germline J gene. Trimming stripped 9 bases from V and 0 bases from J, with 9 bases between. Germline V gene data show CDR1 as SNHLY and CDR2 as FYNNEI. The CDR3 is 12 residues long.

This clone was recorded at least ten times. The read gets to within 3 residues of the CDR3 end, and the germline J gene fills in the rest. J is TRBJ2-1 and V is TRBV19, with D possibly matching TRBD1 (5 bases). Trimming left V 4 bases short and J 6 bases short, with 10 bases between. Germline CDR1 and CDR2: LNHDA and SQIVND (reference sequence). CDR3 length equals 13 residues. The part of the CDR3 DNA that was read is TGTGCCAGTAGTACCCAAGGGGTCAATGAG. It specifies CASSTQGVNE. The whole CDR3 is CASSTQGVNEQFF.

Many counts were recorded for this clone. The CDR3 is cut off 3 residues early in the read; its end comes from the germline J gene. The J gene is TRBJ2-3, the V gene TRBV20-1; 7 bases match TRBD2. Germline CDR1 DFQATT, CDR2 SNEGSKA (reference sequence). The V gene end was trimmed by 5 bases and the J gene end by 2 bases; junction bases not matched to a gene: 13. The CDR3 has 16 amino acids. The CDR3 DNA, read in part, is TGCAGTGCTTCACCCTTTTCGGCGGGAGTCACAGATACG. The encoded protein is CSASPFSAGVTDT. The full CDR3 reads CSASPFSAGVTDTQYF.

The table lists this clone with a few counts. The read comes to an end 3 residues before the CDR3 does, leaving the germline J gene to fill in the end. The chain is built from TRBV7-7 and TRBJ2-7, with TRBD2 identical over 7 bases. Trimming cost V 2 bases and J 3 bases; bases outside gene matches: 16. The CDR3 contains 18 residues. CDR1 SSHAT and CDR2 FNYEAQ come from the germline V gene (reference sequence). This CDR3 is CASSLPGGMLADYYEQYF. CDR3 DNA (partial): TGTGCCAGCAGCTTACCCGGGGGGATGCTAGCGGACTACTACGAG.

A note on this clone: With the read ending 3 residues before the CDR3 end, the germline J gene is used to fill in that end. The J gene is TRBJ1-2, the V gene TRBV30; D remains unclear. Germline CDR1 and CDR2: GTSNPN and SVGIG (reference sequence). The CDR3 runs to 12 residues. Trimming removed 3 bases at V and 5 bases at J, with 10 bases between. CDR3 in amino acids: CAWRYGLYGYTF. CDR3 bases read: TGTGCCTGGAGATACGGGTTATATGGC. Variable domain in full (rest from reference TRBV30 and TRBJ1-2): SQTIHQWPATLVQPVGSPLSLECTVEGTSNPNLYWYRQAAGRGLQLLFYSVGIGQISSEVPQNLSASRPQDRQFILSSKKLLLSDSGFYLCAWRYGLYGYTFGSGTRLTVV.

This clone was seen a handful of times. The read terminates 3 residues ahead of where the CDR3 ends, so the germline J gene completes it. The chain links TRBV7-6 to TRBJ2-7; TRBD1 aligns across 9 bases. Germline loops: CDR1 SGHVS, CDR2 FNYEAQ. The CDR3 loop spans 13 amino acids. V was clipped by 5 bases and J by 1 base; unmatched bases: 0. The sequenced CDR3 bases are TGTGCCAGCAGCGGGACAGGGTCCTACGAG. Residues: CASSGTGSYE. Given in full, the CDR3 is CASSGTGSYEQYF.

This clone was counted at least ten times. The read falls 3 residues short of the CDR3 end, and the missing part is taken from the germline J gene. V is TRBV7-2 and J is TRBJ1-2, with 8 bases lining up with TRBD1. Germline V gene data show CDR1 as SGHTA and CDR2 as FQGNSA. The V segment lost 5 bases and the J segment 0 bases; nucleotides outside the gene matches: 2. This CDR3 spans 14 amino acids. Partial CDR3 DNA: TGTGCCAGCAGCAGGACAGGGTCTAACTATGGC. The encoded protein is CASSRTGSNYG. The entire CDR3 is CASSRTGSNYGYTF.

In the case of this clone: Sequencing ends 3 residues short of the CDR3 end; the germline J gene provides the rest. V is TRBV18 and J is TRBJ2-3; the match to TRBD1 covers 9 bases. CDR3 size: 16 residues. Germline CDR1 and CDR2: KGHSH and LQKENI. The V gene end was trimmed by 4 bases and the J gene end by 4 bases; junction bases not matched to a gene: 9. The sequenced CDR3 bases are TGTGCCAGCTCACAAGTTGGACAGGGGATAGCAGATACG. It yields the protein CASSQVGQGIADT. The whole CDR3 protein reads CASSQVGQGIADTQYF.

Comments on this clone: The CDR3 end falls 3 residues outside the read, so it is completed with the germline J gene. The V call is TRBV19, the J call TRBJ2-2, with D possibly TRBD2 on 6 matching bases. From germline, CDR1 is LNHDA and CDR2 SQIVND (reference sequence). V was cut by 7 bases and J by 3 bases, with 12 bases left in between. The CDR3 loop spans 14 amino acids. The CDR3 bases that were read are TGTGCCAGTAAAACGGGGGTGGACACCGGGGAG. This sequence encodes CASKTGVDTGE. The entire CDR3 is CASKTGVDTGELFF.